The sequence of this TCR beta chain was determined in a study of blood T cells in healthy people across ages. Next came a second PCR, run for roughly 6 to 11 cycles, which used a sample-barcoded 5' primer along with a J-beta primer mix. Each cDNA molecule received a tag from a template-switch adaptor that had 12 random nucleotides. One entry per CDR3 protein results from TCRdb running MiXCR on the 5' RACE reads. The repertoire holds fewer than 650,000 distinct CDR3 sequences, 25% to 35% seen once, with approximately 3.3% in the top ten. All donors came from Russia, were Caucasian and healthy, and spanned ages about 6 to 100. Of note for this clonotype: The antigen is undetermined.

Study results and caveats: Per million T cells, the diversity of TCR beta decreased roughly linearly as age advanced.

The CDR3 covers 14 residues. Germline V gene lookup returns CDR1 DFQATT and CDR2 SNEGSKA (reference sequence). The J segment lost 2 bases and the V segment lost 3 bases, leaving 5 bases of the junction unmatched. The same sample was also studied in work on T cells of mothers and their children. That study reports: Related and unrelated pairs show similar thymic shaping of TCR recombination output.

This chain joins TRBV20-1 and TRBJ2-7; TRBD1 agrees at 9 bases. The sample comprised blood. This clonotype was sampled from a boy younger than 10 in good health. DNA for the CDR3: TGCAGTGCTAGGCCGGGACAGGGTGCCTACGAGCAGTACTTC. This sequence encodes CSARPGQGAYEQYF.